This TCR beta chain was sequenced for a study of technical replicates of blood from a handful of donors (dated by TCRdb to the late 2010s). Remarks on this clone: No antigen is known for it. Base qualities are missing; no much larger clone stands one base away.

The junction shows trimming of 6 bases on V and 4 bases on J, and the gene matches do not reach 12 bases of it. Taken from cysteine to phenylalanine, the CDR3 has 17 residues. The entry retains the CDR3 DNA only, 51 bases that are in frame from base 1. Per the germline V gene, SGHRS is the CDR1 and YFSETQ is the CDR2. The receptor library was made with the immunoSEQ multiplex PCR assay. In its TCRdb copy, this immuneACCESS table keeps in-frame sequences only and misses some clones. Where compared with another copy, unresolved V genes explain less than half of these, and the others have no known cause. This sample gives approximately 75,000 clones in total; around 95% of them show up just once. The top ten constitute roughly 0.4% of the sample.

This TCR was recovered from a human donor in good health. The sample consisted of T cells isolated from PBMCs. Rearrangement joined TRBV5-1 to TRBJ2-7; 14 central nucleotides agree with TRBD2. The DNA reads as follows: TGCGCCAGCACCCTCTCCGGGACTAGCGGGAGTGGGTACGAGCAGTACTTC. The encoded protein is CASTLSGTSGSGYEQYF.